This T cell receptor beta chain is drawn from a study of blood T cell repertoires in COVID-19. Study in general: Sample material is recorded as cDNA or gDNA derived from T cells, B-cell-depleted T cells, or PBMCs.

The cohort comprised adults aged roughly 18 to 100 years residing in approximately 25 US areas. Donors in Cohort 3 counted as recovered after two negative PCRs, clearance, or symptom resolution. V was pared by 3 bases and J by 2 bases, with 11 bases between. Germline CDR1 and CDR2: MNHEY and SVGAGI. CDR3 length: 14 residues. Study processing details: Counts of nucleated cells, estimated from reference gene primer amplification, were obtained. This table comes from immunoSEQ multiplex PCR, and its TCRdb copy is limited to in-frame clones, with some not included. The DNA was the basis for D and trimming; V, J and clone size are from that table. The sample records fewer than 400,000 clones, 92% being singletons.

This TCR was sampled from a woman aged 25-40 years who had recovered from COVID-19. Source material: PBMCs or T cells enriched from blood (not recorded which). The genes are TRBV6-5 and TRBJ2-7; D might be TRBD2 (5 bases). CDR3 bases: TGTGCCAGCAGTTATAGACGGGGAGCCTACGAGCAGTACTTC. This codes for CASSYRRGAYEQYF.